Sequencing of this T cell receptor (beta chain) was carried out in a study of a mutant IDH1 vaccine in newly diagnosed glioma. Of note for this clone: The antigen remains undetermined.

Time point in this sample: week 5, during vaccination. Vaccinated patients received 300 ug of mutant IDH1 20-mer peptide per dose, with topical imiquimod. The germline CDR1 and CDR2 sequences are MNHEY and SVGAGI. This CDR3 contains 15 residues. V lost 2 bases and J lost 5, with 15 bases in between. Profiled with immunoSEQ multiplex PCR; TCRdb holds only in-frame clones, not every one. The table shows some 27,000 clones, with 77% occurring only once. The chain recombines TRBV6-5 with TRBJ1-1, with D possibly matching TRBD1 (5 bases). The source material was PBMCs, sampled from a glioma patient whose treatment included an IDH1 peptide vaccine. The TCR comes from a man between 40 and 49 years old with glioma. CDR3 bases: TGTGCCAGCAGTTACGTGGCGGGGGAAGGGACTGAAGCTTTCTTT. This encodes CASSYVAGEGTEAFF.